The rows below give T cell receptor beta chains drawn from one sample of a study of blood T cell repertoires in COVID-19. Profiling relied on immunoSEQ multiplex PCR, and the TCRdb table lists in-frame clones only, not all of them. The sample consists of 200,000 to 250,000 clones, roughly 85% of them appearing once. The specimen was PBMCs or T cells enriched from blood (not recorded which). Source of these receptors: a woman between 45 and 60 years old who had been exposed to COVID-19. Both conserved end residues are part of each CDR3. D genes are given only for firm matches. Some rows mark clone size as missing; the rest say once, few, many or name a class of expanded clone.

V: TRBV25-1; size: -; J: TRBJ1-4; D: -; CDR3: CASSGRTAYNEKLFF; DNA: TGTGCCAGCAGTGGCCGGACAGCCTATAATGAAAAACTGTTTTTT
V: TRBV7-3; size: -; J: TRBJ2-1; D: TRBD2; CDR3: CASSLLPSGAHNEQFF; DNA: TGTGCCAGCAGCCTCTTGCCAAGCGGGGCTCACAATGAGCAGTTCTTC
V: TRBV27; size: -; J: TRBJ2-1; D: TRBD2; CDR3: CASSLSISGGAGNEQFF; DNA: TGTGCCAGCAGTTTATCGATCAGCGGGGGGGCTGGAAATGAGCAGTTCTTC
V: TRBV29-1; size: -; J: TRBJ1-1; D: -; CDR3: CSVERVGEAFF; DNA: TGCAGCGTTGAAAGAGTCGGTGAAGCTTTCTTT
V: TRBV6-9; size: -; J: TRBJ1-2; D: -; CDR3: CASSYTGTDGGGYTF; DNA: TGTGCCAGCAGTTACACAGGGACCGACGGAGGCGGCTACACCTTC
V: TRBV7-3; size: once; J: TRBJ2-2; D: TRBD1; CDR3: CASSLGQGTPGELFF; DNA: TGTGCCAGCAGCTTGGGACAGGGGACGCCCGGGGAGCTGTTTTTT
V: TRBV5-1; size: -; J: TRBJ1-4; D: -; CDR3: CASSLGGFTTNEKLFF; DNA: TGCGCCAGCAGCTTGGGAGGATTTACAACTAATGAAAAACTGTTTTTT
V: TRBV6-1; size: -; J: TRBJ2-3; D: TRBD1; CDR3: CASSATSGGDTQYF; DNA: TGTGCCAGCAGTGCAACTTCAGGGGGAGATACGCAGTATTTT
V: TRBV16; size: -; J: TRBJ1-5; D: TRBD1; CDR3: CASSQSLGQGAWPQHF; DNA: TGTGCCAGCAGCCAATCGTTGGGACAGGGGGCATGGCCCCAGCATTTT
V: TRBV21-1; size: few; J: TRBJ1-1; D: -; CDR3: CASSPDRLGRMNTEAFF; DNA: TGTGCCAGCAGCCCCGACAGGTTAGGTCGGATGAACACTGAAGCTTTCTTT